This record concerns one T cell receptor (beta chain) sequence. The antigen is unknown. The data were taken from a study of CD8+ T cells in alopecia areata. Study at large: The drug, oral tofacitinib, was given to treated patients at 5 to 10 mg twice daily. General study findings and limits: Possibly because of HLA-related factors, TCR sharing was less clear across patients than in mice. Sequences from scalp samples also cover resident alphabeta T cells of normal skin.

PBMCs provided sorted CD4+ and CD8+ T cells. cDNA serving as the sequencing template came from extracted, reverse transcribed RNA. Sequenced by immunoSEQ multiplex PCR; TCRdb stores in-frame clones only, minus some. Here the sample spans over 100,000 clones, 45% to 50% being singletons. The starting material was CD8+ T cells sorted from blood, obtained at week 0. The source is a human donor with alopecia areata.

The CDR3 reads CASSPFGGTGNYEQYF. The CDR3 region has the DNA TGTGCCAGCAGCCCATTCGGGGGGACAGGGAACTACGAGCAGTACTTC. V is TRBV27 and J is TRBJ2-7, with 9 nucleotides matching TRBD1. CDR1 MNHEY and CDR2 SMNVEV come from the germline V gene (reference sequence). This CDR3 comprises 16 residues. V was pared by 6 bases and J by 3 bases, with 12 bases of the junction left unmatched.